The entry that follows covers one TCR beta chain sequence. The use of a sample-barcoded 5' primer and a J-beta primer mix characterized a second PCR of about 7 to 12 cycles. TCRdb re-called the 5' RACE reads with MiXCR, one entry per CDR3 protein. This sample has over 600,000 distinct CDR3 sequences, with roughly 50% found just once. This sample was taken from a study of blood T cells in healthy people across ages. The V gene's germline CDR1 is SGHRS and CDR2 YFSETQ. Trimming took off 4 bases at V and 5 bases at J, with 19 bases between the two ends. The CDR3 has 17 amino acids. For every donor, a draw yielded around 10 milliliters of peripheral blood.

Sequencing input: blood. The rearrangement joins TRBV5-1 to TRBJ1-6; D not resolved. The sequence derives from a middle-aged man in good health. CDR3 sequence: CASSRTGPRSDNSPLHF. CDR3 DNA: TGCGCCAGCAGCAGGACGGGCCCTAGGTCGGATAATTCACCCCTCCACTTT.